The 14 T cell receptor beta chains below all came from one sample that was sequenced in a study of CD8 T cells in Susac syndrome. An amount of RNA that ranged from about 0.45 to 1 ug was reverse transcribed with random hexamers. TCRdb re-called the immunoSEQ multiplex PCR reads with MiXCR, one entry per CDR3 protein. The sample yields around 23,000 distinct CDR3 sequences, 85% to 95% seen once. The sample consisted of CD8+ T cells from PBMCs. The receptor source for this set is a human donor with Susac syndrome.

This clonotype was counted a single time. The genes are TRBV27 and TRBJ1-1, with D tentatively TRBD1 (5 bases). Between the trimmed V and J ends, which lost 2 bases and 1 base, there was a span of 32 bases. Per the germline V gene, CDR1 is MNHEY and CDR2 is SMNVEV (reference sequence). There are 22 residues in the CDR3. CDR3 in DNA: TGTGCCAGCAGTTTAGATTGGCCCGGGACCCCCTATTTGTTGGGCACGAACACTGAAGCTTTCTTT. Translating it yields CASSLDWPGTPYLLGTNTEAFF.

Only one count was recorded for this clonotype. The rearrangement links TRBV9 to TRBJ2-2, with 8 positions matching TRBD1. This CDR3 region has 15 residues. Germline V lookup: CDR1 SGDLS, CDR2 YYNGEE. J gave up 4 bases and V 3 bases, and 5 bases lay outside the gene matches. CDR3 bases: TGTGCCAGCAGCGCAGGGGGCAGAAGCACCGGGGAGCTGTTTTTT. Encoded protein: CASSAGGRSTGELFF.

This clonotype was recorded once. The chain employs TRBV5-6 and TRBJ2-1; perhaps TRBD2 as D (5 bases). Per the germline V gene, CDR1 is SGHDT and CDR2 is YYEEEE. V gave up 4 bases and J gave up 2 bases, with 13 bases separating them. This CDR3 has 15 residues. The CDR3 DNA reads TGTGCCAGCAGCCCGGCAGGAGGACCCTACAATGAGCAGTTCTTC. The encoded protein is CASSPAGGPYNEQFF.

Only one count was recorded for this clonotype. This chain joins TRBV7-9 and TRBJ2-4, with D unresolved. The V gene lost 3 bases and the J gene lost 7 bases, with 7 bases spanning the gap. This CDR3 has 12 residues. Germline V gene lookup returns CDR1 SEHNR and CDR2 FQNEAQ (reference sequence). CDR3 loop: CASSLMSNIQYF. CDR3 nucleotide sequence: TGTGCCAGCAGCTTGATGTCCAACATTCAGTACTTC.

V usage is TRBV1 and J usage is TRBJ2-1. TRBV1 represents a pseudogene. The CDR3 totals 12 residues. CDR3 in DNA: TGCACCAGCAGCCAAGCACACAATGAGCAGTTCTTC. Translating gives CTSSQAHNEQFF.

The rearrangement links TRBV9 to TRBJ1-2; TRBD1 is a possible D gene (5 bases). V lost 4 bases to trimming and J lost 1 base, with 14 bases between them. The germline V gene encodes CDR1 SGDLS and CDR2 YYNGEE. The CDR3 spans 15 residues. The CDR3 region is CASSSERGYNYGYTF. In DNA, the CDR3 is TGTGCCAGCAGCTCCGAAAGGGGCTATAACTATGGCTACACCTTC.

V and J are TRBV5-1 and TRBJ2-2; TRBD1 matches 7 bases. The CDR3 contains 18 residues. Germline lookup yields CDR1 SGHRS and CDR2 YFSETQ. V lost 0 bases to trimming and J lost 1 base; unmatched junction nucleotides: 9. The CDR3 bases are TGCGCCAGCAGCTTGGGCCTGGGAACAGGGGAGAACACCGGGGAGCTGTTTTTT. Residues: CASSLGLGTGENTGELFF.

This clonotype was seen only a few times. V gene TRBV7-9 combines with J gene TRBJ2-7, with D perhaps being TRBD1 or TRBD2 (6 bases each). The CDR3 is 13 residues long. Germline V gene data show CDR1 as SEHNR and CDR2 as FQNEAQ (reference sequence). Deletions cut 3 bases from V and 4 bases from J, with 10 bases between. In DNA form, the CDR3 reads TGTGCCAGCAGCTTTTCGGGGGCATACGAGCAGTACTTC. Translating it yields CASSFSGAYEQYF.

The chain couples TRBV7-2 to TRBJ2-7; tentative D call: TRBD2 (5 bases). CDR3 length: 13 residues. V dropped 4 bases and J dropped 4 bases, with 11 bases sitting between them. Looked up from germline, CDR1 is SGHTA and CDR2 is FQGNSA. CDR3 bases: TGTGCCAGCAGCTCCTCAAGCGGTTACGAGCAGTACTTC. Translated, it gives CASSSSSGYEQYF. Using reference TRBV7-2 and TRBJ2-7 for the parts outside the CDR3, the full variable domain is GAGVSQSPSNKVTEKGKDVELRCDPISGHTALYWYRQSLGQGLEFLIYFQGNSAPDKSGLPSDRFSAERTGGSVSTLTIQRTQQEDSAVYLCASSSSSGYEQYFGPGTRLTVT.

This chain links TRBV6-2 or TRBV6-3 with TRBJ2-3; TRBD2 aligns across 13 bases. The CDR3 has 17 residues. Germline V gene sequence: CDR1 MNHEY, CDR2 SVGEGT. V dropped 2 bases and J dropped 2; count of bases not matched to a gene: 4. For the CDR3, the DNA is TGTGCCAGCAGTTACGGACTAGCGGGGGACGCCACAGATACGCAGTATTTT. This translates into CASSYGLAGDATDTQYF.

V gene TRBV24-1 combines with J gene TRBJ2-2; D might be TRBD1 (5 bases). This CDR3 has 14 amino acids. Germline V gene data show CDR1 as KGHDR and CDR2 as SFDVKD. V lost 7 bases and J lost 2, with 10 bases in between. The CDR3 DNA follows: TGTGCCACCAGGGCTGACAGAAACACCGGGGAGCTGTTTTTT. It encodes CATRADRNTGELFF.

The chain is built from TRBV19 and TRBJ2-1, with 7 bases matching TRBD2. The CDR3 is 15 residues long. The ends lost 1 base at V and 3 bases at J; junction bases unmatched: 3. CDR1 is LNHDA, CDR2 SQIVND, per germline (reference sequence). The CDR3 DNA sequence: TGTGCCAGTAGTATAGTCCCGGGGGGCTACAATGAGCAGTTCTTC. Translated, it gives CASSIVPGGYNEQFF.

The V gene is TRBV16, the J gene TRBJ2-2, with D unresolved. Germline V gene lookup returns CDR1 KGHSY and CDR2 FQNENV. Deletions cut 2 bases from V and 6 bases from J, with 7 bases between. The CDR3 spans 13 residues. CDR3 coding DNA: TGTGCCAGCAGCCAACAGGTCGCCGGGGAGCTGTTTTTT. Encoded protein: CASSQQVAGELFF.

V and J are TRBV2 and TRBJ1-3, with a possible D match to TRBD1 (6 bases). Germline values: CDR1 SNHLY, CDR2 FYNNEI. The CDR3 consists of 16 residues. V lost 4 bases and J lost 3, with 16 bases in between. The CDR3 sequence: CASSAGGGAIGNTIYF. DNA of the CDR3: TGTGCCAGCAGTGCGGGAGGGGGGGCGATTGGAAACACCATATATTTT.